These T cell receptor beta chains were read from a single sample in a study of cytomegalovirus exposure and HLA in healthy donors. Generated by immunoSEQ multiplex PCR, the TCRdb table keeps only in-frame clones and is missing some. The data show approximately 38,000 clones, and the top ten clones hold roughly 5.8%. The sample comprised PBMCs. The receptors stem from a human donor in good health. Both conserved end residues are part of each CDR3. A D gene is named only where the DNA matches it firmly.

CDR3: CASTSSSGTGRPGYTF
DNA: TGTGCCAGCACGTCCTCCTCCGGGACAGGGAGGCCTGGCTACACCTTC
D: TRBD1
J: TRBJ1-2
V: TRBV18

CDR3: CASSLKSAHLEQYF
DNA: TGTGCCAGCAGCTTAAAGTCCGCGCACCTCGAGCAGTACTTC
D: NA
J: TRBJ2-7
V: TRBV7-8

CDR3: CASSLTGGTEQFF
DNA: TGTGCCAGCAGTCTTACAGGGGGCACTGAGCAGTTCTTC
D: TRBD1
J: TRBJ2-1
V: TRBV7-3

CDR3: CASTSRSYEQYF
DNA: TGTGCCAGCACCTCGCGCTCCTACGAGCAGTACTTC
D: NA
J: TRBJ2-7
V: TRBV5-8

CDR3: CASSLLAGGLNTEAFF
DNA: TGCGCCAGCAGCTTGTTGGCAGGGGGATTGAACACTGAAGCTTTCTTT
D: TRBD1
J: TRBJ1-1
V: TRBV5-1

CDR3: CASKVGNKDTEAFF
DNA: TGTGCCAGCAAGGTCGGGAATAAGGACACTGAAGCTTTCTTT
D: NA
J: TRBJ1-1
V: TRBV19

CDR3: CASSFVTGGNSPLHF
DNA: TGTGCCAGCAGCTTCGTGACAGGGGGTAATTCACCCCTCCACTTT
D: TRBD1
J: TRBJ1-6
V: TRBV11-1

CDR3: CATSPAGDSQPQHF
DNA: TGTGCCACCAGCCCGGCGGGGGATTCCCAGCCCCAGCATTTT
D: NA
J: TRBJ1-5
V: TRBV15

CDR3: CASSPDSKLFF
DNA: TGTGCCAGTAGCCCCGACTCGAAACTGTTTTTT
D: NA
J: TRBJ1-4
V: TRBV19

CDR3: CASALQAGGRYEQYF
DNA: TGTGCCAGTGCTCTTCAAGCGGGGGGGCGGTACGAGCAGTACTTC
D: TRBD2
J: TRBJ2-7
V: TRBV19

CDR3: CASRDYRAEQYF
DNA: TGTGCCAGCAGGGATTACAGGGCCGAGCAGTACTTC
D: NA
J: TRBJ2-7
V: TRBV2

CDR3: CASSQEGGTAFYEQYF
DNA: TGCGCCAGCAGCCAAGAAGGAGGGACAGCCTTTTACGAGCAGTACTTC
D: NA
J: TRBJ2-7
V: TRBV4-1

CDR3: CASSLNRGVGQETQYF
DNA: TGTGCCAGCTCACTAAACAGGGGAGTCGGCCAAGAGACCCAGTACTTC
D: TRBD1
J: TRBJ2-5
V: TRBV18

CDR3: CASSGGLFYEQYF
DNA: TGTGCCAGCAGCGGGGGACTTTTTTACGAGCAGTACTTC
D: NA
J: TRBJ2-7
V: TRBV9

CDR3: CASSPQGARDEQFF
DNA: TGTGCCAGCAGCCCACAGGGGGCAAGGGATGAGCAGTTCTTC
D: TRBD1
J: TRBJ2-1
V: TRBV7-2

CDR3: CASRGRGAPYEQYF
DNA: TGTGCCAGCAGGGGGCGGGGGGCCCCCTACGAGCAGTACTTC
D: TRBD2
J: TRBJ2-7
V: TRBV6-1

CDR3: CASSLSGSGGQPQHF
DNA: TGCGCCAGCAGCTTGTCGGGCAGCGGGGGTCAGCCCCAGCATTTT
D: NA
J: TRBJ1-5
V: TRBV5-1

CDR3: CASSQDKVGQVDSYEQYF
DNA: TGTGCCAGCAGCCAAGATAAGGTGGGGCAGGTTGACTCCTACGAGCAGTACTTC
D: NA
J: TRBJ2-7
V: TRBV4-2

CDR3: CASSYRAGQGTHEQYF
DNA: TGTGCCAGCAGTTACCGGGCGGGACAGGGGACCCACGAGCAGTACTTC
D: TRBD1
J: TRBJ2-7
V: TRBV6-5

CDR3: CALLPWGRMNTEAFF
DNA: TGTGCCCTCCTCCCCTGGGGCAGAATGAACACTGAAGCTTTCTTT
D: NA
J: TRBJ1-1
V: TRBV6-1

CDR3: CASSLGTGISYEQYF
DNA: TGTGCCAGCAGCTTAGGGACAGGGATCTCCTACGAGCAGTACTTC
D: TRBD1
J: TRBJ2-7
V: TRBV11-3

CDR3: CATSRVAGANTGELFF
DNA: TGTGCCACCAGCAGAGTGGCGGGGGCCAACACCGGGGAGCTGTTTTTT
D: NA
J: TRBJ2-2
V: TRBV15

CDR3: CASSLLPGQGYEQYF
DNA: TGTGCCAGCAGCCTCCTCCCGGGACAGGGGTACGAGCAGTACTTC
D: TRBD1
J: TRBJ2-7
V: TRBV7-8

CDR3: CASAWAGRIYGYTF
DNA: TGTGCCAGCGCCTGGGCAGGGCGTATCTATGGCTACACCTTC
D: NA
J: TRBJ1-2
V: TRBV19

CDR3: CASSSPTGIGEQYF
DNA: TGTGCCAGCAGCTCTCCGACAGGGATCGGGGAGCAGTACTTC
D: TRBD1
J: TRBJ2-7
V: TRBV7-9

CDR3: CASSTLLRDSHF
DNA: TGTGCCAGCAGTACCCTTCTCCGGGACAGCCACTTC
D: TRBD1
J: TRBJ1-2
V: TRBV28

CDR3: CASSLKASASGVGEQFF
DNA: TGTGCCAGCAGCTTAAAAGCTTCGGCTAGCGGGGTCGGTGAGCAGTTCTTC
D: TRBD2
J: TRBJ2-1
V: TRBV7-3

CDR3: CASTTGPLYEQYF
DNA: TGTGCCAGCACCACAGGGCCTCTTTACGAGCAGTACTTC
D: NA
J: TRBJ2-7
V: TRBV28

CDR3: CASSAGFESSPLHF
DNA: TGTGCCAGCAGCGCGGGCTTCGAAAGTTCACCCCTCCACTTT
D: NA
J: TRBJ1-6
V: TRBV7-9

CDR3: CASWTGPYGYTF
DNA: TGTGCCAGTTGGACAGGTCCCTATGGCTACACCTTC
D: TRBD1
J: TRBJ1-2
V: TRBV2

CDR3: CASSIVPGNTEAFF
DNA: TGTGCCAGTAGTATAGTGCCGGGGAACACTGAAGCTTTCTTT
D: NA
J: TRBJ1-1
V: TRBV19

CDR3: CASSLDLAGGNTIYF
DNA: TGCGCCAGCAGCTTGGACCTAGCGGGTGGAAACACCATATATTTT
D: NA
J: TRBJ1-3
V: TRBV5-1

CDR3: CASPGGTENTEAFF
DNA: TGCGCCAGCCCGGGAGGGACGGAGAACACTGAAGCTTTCTTT
D: NA
J: TRBJ1-1
V: TRBV23-1

CDR3: CASSLPGTENTEAFF
DNA: TGTGCCAGCAGCTTACCCGGGACAGAAAACACTGAAGCTTTCTTT
D: TRBD1
J: TRBJ1-1
V: TRBV7-9

CDR3: CASSEHGSNQPQHF
DNA: TGTGCCAGCAGTGAACACGGTAGCAATCAGCCCCAGCATTTT
D: NA
J: TRBJ1-5
V: TRBV6-1

CDR3: CASSLDSGAYEQYF
DNA: TGTGCCAGCAGCTTGGATAGCGGCGCCTACGAGCAGTACTTC
D: NA
J: TRBJ2-7
V: TRBV5-4

CDR3: CASSYGAPTGGYTF
DNA: TGTGCCAGCAGTTACGGGGCCCCAACGGGCGGCTACACCTTC
D: NA
J: TRBJ1-2
V: TRBV6-5

CDR3: CASSMGQGTKSTEAFF
DNA: TGTGCCAGTAGTATGGGGCAGGGAACAAAATCTACTGAAGCTTTCTTT
D: NA
J: TRBJ1-1
V: TRBV19

CDR3: CASSVLTGSNEKLFF
DNA: TGTGCCAGCAGCGTACTAACAGGGAGCAATGAAAAACTGTTTTTT
D: NA
J: TRBJ1-4
V: TRBV9

CDR3: CASRGQGGQHQHF
DNA: TGTGCCAGCCGGGGACAGGGGGGACAGCACCAGCATTTT
D: TRBD1
J: TRBJ1-5
V: TRBV27

CDR3: CASSVNRGLVYGYTF
DNA: TGTGCCAGCAGCGTCAACAGGGGGCTGGTCTATGGCTACACCTTC
D: TRBD1
J: TRBJ1-2
V: TRBV9

CDR3: CASSIADMKNTEAFF
DNA: TGTGCCAGTAGTATAGCCGACATGAAGAACACTGAAGCTTTCTTT
D: NA
J: TRBJ1-1
V: TRBV19

CDR3: CASSGRQDSNQPQHF
DNA: TGTGCCAGCAGCGGGAGACAGGATAGCAATCAGCCCCAGCATTTT
D: NA
J: TRBJ1-5
V: TRBV5-6

CDR3: CSVTGGVSTDTQYF
DNA: TGCAGCGTTACCGGGGGTGTTAGCACAGATACGCAGTATTTT
D: NA
J: TRBJ2-3
V: TRBV29-1

CDR3: CAVRGHYGYTF
DNA: TGTGCCGTTCGGGGTCACTATGGCTACACCTTC
D: NA
J: TRBJ1-2
V: TRBV28

CDR3: CASSLAGSPLHF
DNA: TGTGCCAGCAGCTTAGCAGGTTCACCCCTCCACTTT
D: NA
J: TRBJ1-6
V: TRBV11-2

CDR3: CSVDGRTGSGELFF
DNA: TGCAGCGTTGATGGTAGAACAGGGTCCGGGGAGCTGTTTTTT
D: NA
J: TRBJ2-2
V: TRBV29-1

CDR3: CASSLQVPMNTEAFF
DNA: TGTGCCAGCAGTTTACAGGTACCCATGAACACTGAAGCTTTCTTT
D: NA
J: TRBJ1-1
V: TRBV27